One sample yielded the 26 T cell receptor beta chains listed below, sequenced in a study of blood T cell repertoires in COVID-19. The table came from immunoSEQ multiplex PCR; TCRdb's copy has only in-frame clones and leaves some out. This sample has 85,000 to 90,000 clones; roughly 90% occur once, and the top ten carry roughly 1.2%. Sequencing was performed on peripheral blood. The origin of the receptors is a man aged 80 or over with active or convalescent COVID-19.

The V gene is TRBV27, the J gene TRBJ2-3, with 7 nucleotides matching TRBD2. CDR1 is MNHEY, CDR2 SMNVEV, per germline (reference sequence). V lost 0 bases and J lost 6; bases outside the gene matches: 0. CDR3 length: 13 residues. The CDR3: CASSLSRGDTQYF. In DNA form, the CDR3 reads TGTGCCAGCAGTTTATCGCGGGGGGATACGCAGTATTTT.

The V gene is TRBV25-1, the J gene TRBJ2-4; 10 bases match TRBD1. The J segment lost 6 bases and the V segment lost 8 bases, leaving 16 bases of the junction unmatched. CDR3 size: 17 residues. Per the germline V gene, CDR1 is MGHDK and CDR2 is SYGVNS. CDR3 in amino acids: CASEAGPGQGFLNIQYF. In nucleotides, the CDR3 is TGTGCCAGCGAGGCGGGCCCGGGACAGGGGTTTTTAAACATTCAGTACTTC.

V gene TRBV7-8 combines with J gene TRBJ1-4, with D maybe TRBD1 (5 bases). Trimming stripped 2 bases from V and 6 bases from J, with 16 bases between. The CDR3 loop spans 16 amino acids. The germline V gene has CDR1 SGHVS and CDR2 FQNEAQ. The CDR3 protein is CASSLQNRQTHEKLFF. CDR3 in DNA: TGTGCCAGCAGCTTACAAAATAGACAGACCCATGAAAAACTGTTTTTT.

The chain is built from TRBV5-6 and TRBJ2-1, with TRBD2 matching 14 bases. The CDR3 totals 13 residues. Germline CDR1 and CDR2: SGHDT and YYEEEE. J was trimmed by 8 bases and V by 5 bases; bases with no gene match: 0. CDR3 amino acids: CASRGLAGDEQFF. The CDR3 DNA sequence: TGTGCCAGCAGGGGACTAGCGGGAGATGAGCAGTTCTTC.

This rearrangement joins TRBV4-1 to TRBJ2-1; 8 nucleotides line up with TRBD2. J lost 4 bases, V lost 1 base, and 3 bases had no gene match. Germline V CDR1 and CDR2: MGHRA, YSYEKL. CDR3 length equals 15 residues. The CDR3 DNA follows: TGCGCCAGCAGCCAAGGAGGGACTAGATACAATGAGCAGTTCTTC. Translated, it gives CASSQGGTRYNEQFF.

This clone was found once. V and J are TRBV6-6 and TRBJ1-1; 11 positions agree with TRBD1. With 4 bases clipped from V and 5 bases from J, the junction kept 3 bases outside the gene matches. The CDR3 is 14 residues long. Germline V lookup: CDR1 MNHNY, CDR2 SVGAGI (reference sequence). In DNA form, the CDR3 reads TGTGCCAGCAGTTTCGGGACAGGGGGAACTGAAGCTTTCTTT. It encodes CASSFGTGGTEAFF.

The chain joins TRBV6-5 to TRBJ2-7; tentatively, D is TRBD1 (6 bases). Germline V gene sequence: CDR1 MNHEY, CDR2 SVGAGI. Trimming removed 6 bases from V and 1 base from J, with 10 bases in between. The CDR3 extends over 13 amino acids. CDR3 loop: CASSSGQSYEQYF. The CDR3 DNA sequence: TGTGCCAGCAGCTCCGGACAGTCCTACGAGCAGTACTTC.

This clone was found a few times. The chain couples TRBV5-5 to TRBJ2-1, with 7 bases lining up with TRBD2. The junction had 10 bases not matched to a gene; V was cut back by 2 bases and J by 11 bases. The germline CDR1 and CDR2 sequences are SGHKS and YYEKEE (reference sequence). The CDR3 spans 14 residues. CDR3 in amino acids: CASSLILGGKQQFF. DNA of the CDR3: TGTGCCAGCAGCTTAATTTTGGGGGGGAAACAGCAGTTCTTC.

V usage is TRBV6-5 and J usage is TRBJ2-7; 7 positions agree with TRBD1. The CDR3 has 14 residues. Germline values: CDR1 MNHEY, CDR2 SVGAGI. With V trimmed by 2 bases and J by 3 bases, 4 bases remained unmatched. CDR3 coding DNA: TGTGCCAGCAGTTACGAACGGGACAGCTACGAGCAGTACTTC. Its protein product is CASSYERDSYEQYF.

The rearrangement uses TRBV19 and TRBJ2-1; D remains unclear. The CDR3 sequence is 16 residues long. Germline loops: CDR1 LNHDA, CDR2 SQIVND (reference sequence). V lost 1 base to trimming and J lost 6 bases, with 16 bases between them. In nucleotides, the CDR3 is TGTGCCAGTAGTATAGTCGTCCACCACTCCCTCAATGAGCAGTTCTTC. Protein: CASSIVVHHSLNEQFF.

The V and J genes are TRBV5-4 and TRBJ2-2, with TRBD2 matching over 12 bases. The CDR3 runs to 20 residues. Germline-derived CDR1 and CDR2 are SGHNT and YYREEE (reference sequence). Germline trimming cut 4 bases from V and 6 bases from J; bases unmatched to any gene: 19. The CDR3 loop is CASSLSPGLAGPRLAGELFF. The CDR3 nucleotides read TGTGCCAGCAGCCTATCTCCGGGACTAGCGGGCCCGAGGCTCGCCGGGGAGCTGTTTTTT.

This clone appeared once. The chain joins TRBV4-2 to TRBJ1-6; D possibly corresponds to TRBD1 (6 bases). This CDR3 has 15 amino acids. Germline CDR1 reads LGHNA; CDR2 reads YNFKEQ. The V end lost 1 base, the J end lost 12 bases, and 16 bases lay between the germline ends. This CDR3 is CASSQVLGQSVPLHF. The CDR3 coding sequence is TGTGCCAGCAGCCAAGTGCTCGGACAGTCCGTACCCCTCCACTTT.

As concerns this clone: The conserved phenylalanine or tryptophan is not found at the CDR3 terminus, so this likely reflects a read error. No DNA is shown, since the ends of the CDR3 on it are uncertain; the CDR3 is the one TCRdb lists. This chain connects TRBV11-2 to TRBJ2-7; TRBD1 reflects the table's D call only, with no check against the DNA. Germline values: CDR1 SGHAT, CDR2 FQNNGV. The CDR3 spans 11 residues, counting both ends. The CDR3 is CASSSRQGTAL.

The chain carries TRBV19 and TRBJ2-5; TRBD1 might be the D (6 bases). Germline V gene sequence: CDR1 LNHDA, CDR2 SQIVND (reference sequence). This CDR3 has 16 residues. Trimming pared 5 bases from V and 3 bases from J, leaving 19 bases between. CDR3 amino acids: CASSAWDILGKETQYF. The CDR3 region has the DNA TGTGCCAGTAGTGCTTGGGACATCTTGGGGAAAGAGACCCAGTACTTC.

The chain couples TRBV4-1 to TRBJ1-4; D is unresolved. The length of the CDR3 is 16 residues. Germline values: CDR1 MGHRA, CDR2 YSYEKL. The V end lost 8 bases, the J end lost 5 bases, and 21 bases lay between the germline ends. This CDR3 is CASSPLVINSNEKLFF. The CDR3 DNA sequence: TGCGCCAGCTCCCCCTTAGTGATAAATTCCAATGAAAAACTGTTTTTT.

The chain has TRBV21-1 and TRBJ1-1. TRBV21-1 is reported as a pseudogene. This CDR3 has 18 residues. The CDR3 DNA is TGTGCCAGCAGCAAAGCCCGGGGGGGGTCCCAAGCCCGCACTGAAGCTTTCTTT. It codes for CASSKARGGSQARTEAFF.

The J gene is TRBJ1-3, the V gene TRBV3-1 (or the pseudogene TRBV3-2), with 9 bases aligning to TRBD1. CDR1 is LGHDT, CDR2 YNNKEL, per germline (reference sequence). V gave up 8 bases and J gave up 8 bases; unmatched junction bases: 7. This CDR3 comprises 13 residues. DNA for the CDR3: TGTGCCAGCGGACTACAGGGGGCAGACACCATATATTTT. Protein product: CASGLQGADTIYF.

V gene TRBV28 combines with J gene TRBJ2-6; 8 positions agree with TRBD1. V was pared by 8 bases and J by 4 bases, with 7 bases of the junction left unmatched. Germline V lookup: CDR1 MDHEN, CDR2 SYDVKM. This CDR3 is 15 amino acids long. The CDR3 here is CASGSGGAGANVLTF. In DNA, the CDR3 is TGTGCCAGCGGGTCAGGGGGCGCCGGGGCCAACGTCCTGACTTTC.

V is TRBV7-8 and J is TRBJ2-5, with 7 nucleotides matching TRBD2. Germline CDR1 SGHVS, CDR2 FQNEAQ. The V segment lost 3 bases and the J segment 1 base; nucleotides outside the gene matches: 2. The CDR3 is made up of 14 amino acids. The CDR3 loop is CASSFLAAQETQYF. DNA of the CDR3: TGTGCCAGCAGCTTCCTAGCGGCCCAAGAGACCCAGTACTTC.

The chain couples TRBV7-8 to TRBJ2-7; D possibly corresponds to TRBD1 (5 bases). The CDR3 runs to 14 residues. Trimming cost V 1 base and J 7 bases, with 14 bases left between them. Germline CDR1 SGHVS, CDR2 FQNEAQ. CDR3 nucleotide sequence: TGTGCCAGCAGCTTAGGCCAGGGAAACAGGGAGCAGTACTTC. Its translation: CASSLGQGNREQYF.

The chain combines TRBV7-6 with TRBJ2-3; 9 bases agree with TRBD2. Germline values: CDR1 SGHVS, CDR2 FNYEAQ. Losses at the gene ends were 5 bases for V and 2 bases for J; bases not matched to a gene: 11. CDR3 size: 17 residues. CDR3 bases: TGTGCCAGCAGCACCCAGCCTAGCGGGATACTCACAGATACGCAGTATTTT. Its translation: CASSTQPSGILTDTQYF. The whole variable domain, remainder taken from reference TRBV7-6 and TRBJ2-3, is GAGVSQSPRYKVTKRGQDVALRCDPISGHVSLYWYRQALGQGPEFLTYFNYEAQQDKSGLPNDRFSAERPEGSISTLTIQRTEQRDSAMYRCASSTQPSGILTDTQYFGPGTRLTVL.

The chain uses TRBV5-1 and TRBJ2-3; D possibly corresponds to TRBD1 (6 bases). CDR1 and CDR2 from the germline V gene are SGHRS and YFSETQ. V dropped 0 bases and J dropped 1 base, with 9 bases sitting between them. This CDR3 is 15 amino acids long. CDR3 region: CASSLEPGGTDTQYF. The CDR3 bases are TGCGCCAGCAGCTTGGAACCAGGGGGCACAGATACGCAGTATTTT. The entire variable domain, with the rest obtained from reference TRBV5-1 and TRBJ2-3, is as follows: KAGVTQTPRYLIKTRGQQVTLSCSPISGHRSVSWYQQTPGQGLQFLFEYFSETQRNKGNFPGRFSGRQFSNSRSEMNVSTLELGDSALYLCASSLEPGGTDTQYFGPGTRLTVL.

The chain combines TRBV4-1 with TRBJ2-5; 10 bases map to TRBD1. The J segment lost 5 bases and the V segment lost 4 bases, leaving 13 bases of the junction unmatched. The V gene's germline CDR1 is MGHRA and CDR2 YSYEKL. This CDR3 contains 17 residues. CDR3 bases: TGCGCCAGCAGCCCTAGCGTGCGGGGACAGGGGTATGAGACCCAGTACTTC. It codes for CASSPSVRGQGYETQYF.

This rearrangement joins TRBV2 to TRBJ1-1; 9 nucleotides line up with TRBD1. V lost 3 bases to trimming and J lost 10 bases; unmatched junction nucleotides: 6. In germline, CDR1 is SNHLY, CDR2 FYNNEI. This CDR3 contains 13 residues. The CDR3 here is CASSEGQGGGAFF. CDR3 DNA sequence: TGTGCCAGCAGTGAGGGACAGGGCGGTGGAGCTTTCTTT.

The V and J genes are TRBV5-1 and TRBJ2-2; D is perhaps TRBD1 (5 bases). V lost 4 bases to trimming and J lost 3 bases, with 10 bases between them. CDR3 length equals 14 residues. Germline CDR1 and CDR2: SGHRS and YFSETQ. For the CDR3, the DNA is TGCGCCAGCAGCCCGGACACCGACACCGGGGAGCTGTTTTTT. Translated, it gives CASSPDTDTGELFF.

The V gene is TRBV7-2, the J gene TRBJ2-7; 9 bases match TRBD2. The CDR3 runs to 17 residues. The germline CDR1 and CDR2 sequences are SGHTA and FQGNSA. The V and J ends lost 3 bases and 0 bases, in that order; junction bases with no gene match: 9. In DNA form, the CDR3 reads TGTGCCAGCAGCTTCGGTATTAGCGGGGGAAGCTCCTACGAGCAGTACTTC. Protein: CASSFGISGGSSYEQYF.